This T cell receptor (beta chain) was sequenced for a study of technical replicates of blood from several donors. CDR1 ENHRY and CDR2 SYGVKD come from the germline V gene. The CDR3 totals 17 residues. Trimming removed 2 bases from V and 6 bases from J; junction bases left unmatched: 11. Method: immunoSEQ multiplex PCR; TCRdb's copy keeps in-frame clones and lacks some. Of 50,000 to 60,000 clones listed, roughly 91% are singletons. Sequencing was carried out using PBMCs. V usage is TRBV10-3 and J usage is TRBJ2-7; 12 bases map to TRBD2. The TCR originated in a human donor in good health. Some clones in this sample may be carry-over from other donors' samples. In DNA, the CDR3 is TGTGCCATCAGTGAGGTGGCTAGCGGGAGGGGTTCTTCCGAGCAGTACTTC. It encodes CAISEVASGRGSSEQYF.